This T cell receptor beta chain was sequenced in a study of blood T cell repertoires in COVID-19. Whole-study context: From the United States, Italy and Spain came samples of acute and convalescent COVID-19.

The CDR3 is made up of 14 amino acids. With 7 bases clipped from V and 3 bases from J, the junction kept 4 bases outside the gene matches. Germline loops: CDR1 MNHEY, CDR2 SMNVEV (reference sequence). This table comes from immunoSEQ multiplex PCR, and its TCRdb copy is limited to in-frame clones, with some not included. Of approximately 290,000 clones in the sample, around 90% were seen once. J is TRBJ2-7 and V is TRBV27, with 12 bases lining up with TRBD2. Sequenced input: peripheral blood. This receptor was taken from a man aged 18 to 30 with active or convalescent COVID-19. This CDR3 is CASKLAGGFYEQYF. The CDR3 DNA sequence: TGTGCCAGCAAACTAGCGGGGGGCTTCTACGAGCAGTACTTC.